This passage covers 15 T cell receptor beta chains from one sample sequenced in a study of T cells in Graves' hyperthyroidism and ophthalmopathy. TCR beta CDR3 sequences were amplified from RNA transcripts. First-round RT-PCR of the TCR CDR3 relied on the HTBI primer set. A single record per CDR3 protein comes from TCRdb applying MiXCR to the multiplex PCR reads. This repertoire shows some 600,000 distinct CDR3 sequences, about 45% found once; its top ten account for about 7.9%. The sequencing input was peripheral blood or thyroid tissue (not recorded which). Receptor source: a woman between 18 and 29 years old with Graves' hyperthyroidism.

This clonotype was seen only a few times. J is TRBJ2-5 and V is TRBV6-6; D unclear. The germline V gene encodes CDR1 MNHNY and CDR2 SVGAGI (reference sequence). The CDR3 has 13 amino acids. Trimming shortened V by 0 bases and J by 2 bases, and 4 bases separated the two germline ends. This CDR3 reads CASSYSNQETQYF. CDR3 nucleotides: TGTGCCAGCAGTTACTCGAATCAAGAGACCCAGTACTTC.

This clonotype was seen many times. This sequence joins TRBV10-3 and TRBJ1-1; 7 nucleotides agree with TRBD1. The CDR3 covers 14 residues. J lost 2 bases, V lost 6 bases, and 6 bases had no gene match. Germline CDR1 is ENHRY and CDR2 is SYGVKD. The CDR3 loop is CAISRGQSNTEAFF. The DNA for the CDR3 is TGTGCCATCAGCCGGGGACAGTCTAACACTGAAGCTTTCTTT.

The rearrangement uses TRBV19 and TRBJ1-2; 7 bases line up with TRBD1. Germline V gives CDR1 LNHDA, CDR2 SQIVND (reference sequence). This CDR3 is 18 amino acids long. Losses at the gene ends were 6 bases for V and 2 bases for J; bases not matched to a gene: 18. The CDR3 protein is CASSHPRGRLGSNYGYTF. The DNA for the CDR3 is TGTGCCAGTAGCCATCCTAGGGGGCGCTTAGGGTCGAACTATGGCTACACCTTC.

The V call is TRBV12-3 or TRBV12-4, the J call TRBJ2-5; D possibly matches TRBD1 or TRBD2 (5 bases each). Trimming pared 7 bases from V and 5 bases from J, leaving 14 bases between. The CDR3 length is 13 residues. In DNA, the CDR3 is TGTGCCAGCACTTTCATCGGGACCGAGACCCAGTACTTC. This gives the protein CASTFIGTETQYF.

The V gene is TRBV7-2, the J gene TRBJ1-2; perhaps TRBD1 as D (5 bases). Trimming left V 6 bases short and J 8 bases short, with 16 bases between. Germline lookup yields CDR1 SGHTA and CDR2 FQGNSA. The CDR3 sequence is 13 residues long. Written as DNA, the CDR3 is TGTGCCAGCAGATTGGGACGCGACGGAGGCTACACCTTC. Amino acids: CASRLGRDGGYTF.

The chain recombines TRBV20-1 with TRBJ1-2; D unresolved. Trimming removed 0 bases from V and 6 bases from J, with 20 bases in between. This CDR3 is 16 amino acids long. Germline CDR1 reads DFQATT; CDR2 reads SNEGSKA (reference sequence). CDR3 region: CSARDRLNRQVHGYTF. DNA of the CDR3: TGCAGTGCTAGAGATCGTCTTAATCGACAAGTTCATGGCTACACCTTC.

The V call is TRBV10-3, the J call TRBJ1-2; a possible D gene is TRBD1 (5 bases). Trimming left V 11 bases short and J 4 bases short, with 5 bases between. Per the germline V gene, CDR1 is ENHRY and CDR2 is SYGVKD. This CDR3 spans 9 amino acids. The DNA of the CDR3 is TGTGCCGACAGCTATGGCTACACCTTC. Residues: CADSYGYTF.

The DNA for the CDR3 is TGTGCCACCAGTGAAGGGCTGGCCCAGTACTTC. Translating it yields CATSEGLAQYF. The chain uses TRBV24-1 and TRBJ2-5, with no clear D. The length of the CDR3 is 11 residues. Germline V gene lookup returns CDR1 KGHDR and CDR2 SFDVKD. The V and J ends lost 4 bases and 9 bases respectively, with 8 bases between them.

This clonotype was recorded many times. This sequence joins TRBV2 and TRBJ1-3, with D uncertain. This CDR3 region has 12 residues. Per germline, CDR1 SNHLY and CDR2 FYNNEI. Trimming removed 7 bases from V and 1 base from J, with 5 bases in between. CDR3 residues: CASTKSGNTIYF. In DNA form, the CDR3 reads TGTGCCAGCACAAAATCTGGAAACACCATATATTTT.

This clonotype has more than one count but fewer than ten. A much larger clone is a single base away; this may be a read error. J is TRBJ2-2 and V is TRBV2; D is undetermined. The CDR3 runs 12 residues. Trimming left V 7 bases short and J 5 bases short, with 8 bases between. Germline V lookup: CDR1 SNHLY, CDR2 FYNNEI. CDR3 loop: CASNPKTGELFF. The CDR3 DNA is TGTGCCAGCAATCCAAAGACCGGGGAGCTGTTTTTT.

V is TRBV7-9 and J is TRBJ2-7; possible D gene TRBD2, 5 bases. CDR1 is SEHNR, CDR2 FQNEAQ, per germline (reference sequence). The V end lost 1 base, the J end lost 2 bases, and 12 bases lay between the germline ends. The CDR3 has 15 residues. DNA of the CDR3: TGTGCCAGCAGCTTAGGAGCGGCGGGTACCTACGAGCAGTACTTC. Encoded protein: CASSLGAAGTYEQYF.

The J gene is TRBJ1-1, the V gene TRBV20-1; 9 bases map to TRBD1. V was clipped by 4 bases and J by 4 bases; unmatched bases: 7. Germline V gene data show CDR1 as DFQATT and CDR2 as SNEGSKA (reference sequence). There are 14 residues in the CDR3. The DNA for the CDR3 is TGCAGTGCTACGCCGGGACAGGGTCTCACTGAAGCTTTCTTT. Its protein is CSATPGQGLTEAFF.

V and J are TRBV9 and TRBJ2-5; maybe TRBD1 (6 bases). The CDR3 is made up of 13 amino acids. Germline-derived CDR1 and CDR2 are SGDLS and YYNGEE. The V gene lost 2 bases and the J gene lost 1 base, with 6 bases spanning the gap. CDR3 amino acids: CASSVDSQETQYF. CDR3 bases: TGTGCCAGCAGCGTGGACAGCCAAGAGACCCAGTACTTC. The full variable domain, completed using reference TRBV9 and TRBJ2-5, is DSGVTQTPKHLITATGQRVTLRCSPRSGDLSVYWYQQSLDQGLQFLIQYYNGEERAKGNILERFSAQQFPDLHSELNLSSLELGDSALYFCASSVDSQETQYFGPGTRLLVL.

This clonotype was seen a few times. This rearrangement joins TRBV25-1 to TRBJ1-2; the D gene is possibly TRBD1 (5 bases). This CDR3 has 15 residues. Trimming left V 2 bases short and J 3 bases short, with 13 bases between. Germline CDR1 MGHDK, CDR2 SYGVNS. CDR3 region: CASSEVAGGDYGYTF. The CDR3 coding sequence is TGTGCCAGCAGTGAAGTAGCAGGAGGGGACTATGGCTACACCTTC.

With regard to this clonotype: The junction does not match germline at one end; this may be a read error. The chain combines TRBV7-7 with TRBJ2-2; 7 bases match TRBD2. The germline gives CDR1 SSHAT, CDR2 FNYEAQ (reference sequence). The CDR3 runs 18 residues. The CDR3 DNA is TGTGCCTGCAGCGTTAGGGAGGGAGCTAACCCGAACACCGGGGAGCTGTTTTTT. Amino acids: CACSVREGANPNTGELFF.